This note documents a single T cell receptor beta chain sequence. The sample belongs to a study of blood T cell repertoires in COVID-19. In the study overall: Some COVID-19 samples were acute and others convalescent; all came from the United States, Italy and Spain. Sample material is recorded as cDNA or gDNA derived from T cells, B-cell-depleted T cells, or PBMCs.

Per the original methods: Estimated nucleated cell counts came from reference gene primer amplification. Using immunoSEQ multiplex PCR, the repertoire was profiled, and TCRdb retains in-frame clones only, with some absent. That table is the source of V, J and clone size, and D and trimming were worked out from the DNA. The sample shows about 260,000 clones, more than 70% of them seen only once. Seattle-derived patients entered the study during active infection and were followed longitudinally. V shed 7 bases, J shed 2 bases, and the junction held 17 bases outside the gene matches. Per the germline V gene, CDR1 is SNHLY and CDR2 is FYNNEI. The CDR3 covers 18 residues.

The source is a woman under 40 with COVID-19, enrolled during active disease. This sequence joins TRBV2 and TRBJ1-2, with 9 bases that match TRBD1. The sequencing input was peripheral blood. The CDR3 region has the DNA TGTGCCAGCATTTTATCCCGGGACAGGGTAGTCTTAAACTATGGCTACACCTTC. It is translated as CASILSRDRVVLNYGYTF.